This TCR beta chain was recorded in a study of T cell responses to AZD1222 COVID-19 vaccine. Clones were sequenced by immunoSEQ multiplex PCR, and TCRdb holds only the in-frame ones, with some missing. Among more than 150,000 clones listed, 92% were seen once. Note on this clone: Its antigen is currently unknown.

Regarding the study as a whole: Females made up more of the donors, who were largely white British, and clonal diversity may have come out too low. No repertoire was sampled before or during the peak T cell response, only after it. The CD4 TCRs associated with vaccination extended across spike and predominated at 160-218 and 743-854.

This clonotype was obtained from an adult who received the AZD1222 COVID-19 vaccine. This specimen was peripheral blood, taken 28 days after the second AZD1222 dose.

This CDR3 reads CASSEFSGIGNEQFF. The CDR3 DNA follows: TGCGCCAGCAGTGAGTTTAGCGGGATCGGTAATGAGCAGTTCTTC. V is TRBV10-1 and J is TRBJ2-1; 8 positions match TRBD2. The CDR3 has 15 amino acids. After removal of 1 base from V and 7 bases from J, the junction contained 6 bases not matched to a gene. Germline V CDR1 and CDR2: WNHNN, SYGVQD (reference sequence).